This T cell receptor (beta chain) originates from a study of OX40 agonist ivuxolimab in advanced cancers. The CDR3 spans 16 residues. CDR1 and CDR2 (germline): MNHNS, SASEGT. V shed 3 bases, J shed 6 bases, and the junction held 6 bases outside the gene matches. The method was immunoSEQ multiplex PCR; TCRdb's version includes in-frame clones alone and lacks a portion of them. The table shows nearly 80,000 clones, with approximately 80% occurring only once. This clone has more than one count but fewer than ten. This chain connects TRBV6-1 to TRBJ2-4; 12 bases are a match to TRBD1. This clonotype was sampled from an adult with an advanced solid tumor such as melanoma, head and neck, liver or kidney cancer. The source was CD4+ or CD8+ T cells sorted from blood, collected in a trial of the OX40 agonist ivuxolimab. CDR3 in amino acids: CASSDPGQGARNIQYF. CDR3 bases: TGTGCCAGCAGTGACCCGGGACAGGGGGCTAGAAACATTCAGTACTTC.